These 3 T cell receptor beta chains were sequenced from one sample in a study of blood T cell repertoires in COVID-19. The assay was immunoSEQ multiplex PCR, and TCRdb's table has in-frame clones only and misses some. The table shows under 55,000 clones, with approximately 82% occurring only once. The material sequenced was PBMCs or T cells enriched from blood (not recorded which). These receptors came from a woman aged 45 to 65 with acute COVID-19.

J is TRBJ1-6 and V is TRBV6-6; the match to TRBD1 covers 9 bases. Germline V gives CDR1 MNHNY, CDR2 SVGAGI (reference sequence). The CDR3 extends over 13 amino acids. With 10 bases clipped from V and 9 bases from J, the junction kept 7 bases outside the gene matches. CDR3 bases: TGTGCCACCCACCGGGACAGGGCTTCACCCCTCCACTTT. Translated, it gives CATHRDRASPLHF.

The chain uses TRBV30 and TRBJ2-1, with 9 bases fitting TRBD2. The germline V gene encodes CDR1 GTSNPN and CDR2 SVGIG (reference sequence). The CDR3 sequence is 14 residues long. V shed 2 bases, J shed 8 bases, and the junction held 7 bases outside the gene matches. The CDR3, as DNA: TGTGCCTGGAGTATACGCGGGGGGGCCCATGAGCAGTTCTTC. It yields the protein CAWSIRGGAHEQFF.

The chain combines TRBV2 with TRBJ2-1; the match to TRBD2 covers 10 bases. The CDR3 runs 15 residues. The germline CDR1 and CDR2 sequences are SNHLY and FYNNEI. V trimming: 5 bases; J trimming: 0 bases; junction bases outside the gene matches: 1. The CDR3 loop reads CASSSSGGSYNEQFF. The CDR3 DNA is TGTGCCAGCAGTTCTAGCGGGGGCTCCTACAATGAGCAGTTCTTC.